A selection of T cell receptor beta chains follows, all from one sample in a study of T cells after yellow fever vaccination. TCRdb recomputed calls from the 5' RACE reads with MiXCR, one row per CDR3 protein. This table has a few hundred thousand distinct CDR3 sequences, around a sixth appearing once. The material was PBMCs, obtained around 5 days after the first yellow fever vaccination. Receptor source: a man between 18 and 35 years old who received the YFV17D yellow fever vaccine. Both conserved end residues are part of each CDR3. Fields, in order: J gene, D gene, clone size, V gene, CDR3 protein, CDR3 DNA. D genes are given only for firm matches. Size is omitted from some rows. Given values are once, few, many or a class for expanded clones.

j_gene: TRBJ2-1
d_gene: TRBD2
abundance: few
v_gene: TRBV5-1
CDR3aa: CASSRRLAGGYNEQFF
CDR3nt: TGCGCCAGCAGCAGGAGACTAGCGGGGGGGTACAATGAGCAGTTCTTC

j_gene: TRBJ2-4
d_gene: -
abundance: few
v_gene: TRBV4-3
CDR3aa: CASSPGIVAKNIQYF
CDR3nt: TGCGCCAGCAGCCCTGGGATTGTAGCCAAAAACATTCAGTACTTC

j_gene: TRBJ1-5
d_gene: -
abundance: -
v_gene: TRBV28
CDR3aa: CASYSNQPQHF
CDR3nt: TGTGCCAGCTATAGCAATCAGCCCCAGCATTTT

j_gene: TRBJ1-6
d_gene: -
abundance: -
v_gene: TRBV11-3
CDR3aa: CASSESPGSPLHF
CDR3nt: TGTGCCAGCAGCGAATCACCGGGCTCACCCCTCCACTTT

j_gene: TRBJ1-5
d_gene: -
abundance: -
v_gene: TRBV4-1
CDR3aa: CASSWGRDQPQHF
CDR3nt: TGCGCCAGCAGCTGGGGGCGAGATCAGCCCCAGCATTTT

j_gene: TRBJ1-1
d_gene: TRBD1
abundance: -
v_gene: TRBV6-1
CDR3aa: CAVPTGLEAFF
CDR3nt: TGTGCCGTACCGACAGGGCTTGAAGCTTTCTTT

j_gene: TRBJ1-6
d_gene: TRBD1
abundance: -
v_gene: TRBV12-3/TRBV12-4
CDR3aa: CASKGQGNSPLHF
CDR3nt: TGTGCCAGCAAGGGACAGGGTAATTCACCCCTCCACTTT

j_gene: TRBJ2-2
d_gene: -
abundance: few
v_gene: TRBV27
CDR3aa: CASSLYGGSATGELFF
CDR3nt: TGTGCCAGCAGTTTATATGGGGGATCGGCCACCGGGGAGCTGTTTTTT

j_gene: TRBJ1-5
d_gene: -
abundance: many
v_gene: TRBV12-3/TRBV12-4
CDR3aa: CASSSVRTPQHF
CDR3nt: TGTGCCAGCAGTTCGGTCAGGACGCCCCAGCATTTT

j_gene: TRBJ1-1
d_gene: TRBD1
abundance: -
v_gene: TRBV5-1
CDR3aa: CASTQGALNTEAFF
CDR3nt: TGCGCCAGCACACAGGGGGCCCTGAACACTGAAGCTTTCTTT

j_gene: TRBJ1-5
d_gene: TRBD1
abundance: -
v_gene: TRBV6-1
CDR3aa: CASSIRTGRNQPQHF
CDR3nt: TGTGCCAGCAGTATCCGGACAGGGCGCAATCAGCCCCAGCATTTT

j_gene: TRBJ1-1
d_gene: -
abundance: -
v_gene: TRBV10-3
CDR3aa: CAISGATNTEAFF
CDR3nt: TGTGCCATCAGTGGAGCTACGAACACTGAAGCTTTCTTT

j_gene: TRBJ1-6
d_gene: TRBD1
abundance: few
v_gene: TRBV5-1
CDR3aa: CASSQGQGQSPLHF
CDR3nt: TGCGCCAGCAGCCAGGGACAGGGCCAGTCACCCCTCCACTTT